This T cell receptor beta chain was identified in a study of resident and recirculating memory T cells in vitiligo. The CDR3 sequence is 20 residues long. Germline CDR1 and CDR2: LGHNA and YSLEER. Trimming took 0 bases from V and 0 from J, leaving 18 bases between them. Profiled with immunoSEQ multiplex PCR; TCRdb holds only in-frame clones, not every one. The data hold around 70,000 clones, with 90% to 95% observed a single time. The rearrangement joins TRBV4-3 to TRBJ2-6; the D gene is possibly TRBD1 (5 bases). This clonotype was sampled from a male donor with vitiligo. Sequencing was done on a sample of blood. The CDR3 DNA reads as TGCGCCAGCAGCCAAGATCGTGGTACCAGGGCTCACTCTGGGGCCAACGTCCTGACTTTC. This sequence encodes CASSQDRGTRAHSGANVLTF.